This T cell receptor beta chain was retrieved from a study of Graves' ophthalmopathy and Graves' hyperthyroidism. Germline loops: CDR1 SGDLS, CDR2 YYNGEE. V gave up 6 bases and J gave up 8 bases, with 14 bases separating them. This CDR3 contains 12 residues. RNA transcripts were the template, and TCR beta CDR3 regions were amplified from them. First-round RT-PCR with HTBI primers preceded a second-round multiplex PCR. TCRdb itself ran the multiplex PCR reads through MiXCR, one entry per CDR3 protein. This sample has about 700,000 distinct CDR3 sequences, with more than 40% found just once. None of the included patients had other autoimmune diseases, uncontrolled infections, pregnancy or lactation, as these led to exclusion. PBMCs originated in approximately 9.1 ml of fresh peripheral blood.

This sequence joins TRBV9 and TRBJ1-1; maybe TRBD1 (5 bases). Sequencing was done on a sample of peripheral blood. The TCR sequence derives from an adult man with Graves' ophthalmopathy. The CDR3 is CASTPGGIEAFF. DNA for the CDR3: TGTGCCAGCACACCTGGGGGGATCGAAGCTTTCTTT. Together with reference TRBV9 and TRBJ1-1, the CDR3 gives the full variable domain: DSGVTQTPKHLITATGQRVTLRCSPRSGDLSVYWYQQSLDQGLQFLIQYYNGEERAKGNILERFSAQQFPDLHSELNLSSLELGDSALYFCASTPGGIEAFFGQGTRLTVV.